This TCR beta chain is drawn from a study of T cells in tuberculosis. Study overall: In South Africa, adults with active tuberculosis were compared with IGRA-negative and latently infected IGRA-positive adolescents. The study's findings and limits: Using the GMM-specific repertoire gave over 80% accuracy versus roughly 70% with motifs. GMM-specific TCRs were nearer to active tuberculosis alpha repertoires, suggesting expansion.

On this clone: Its target is unknown.

The ends lost 6 bases at V and 1 base at J; junction bases unmatched: 8. The length of the CDR3 is 15 residues. The germline V gene has CDR1 SQVTM and CDR2 ANQGSEA. Here immunoSEQ multiplex PCR was the method, and the copy in TCRdb shows in-frame clones only, minus some. Counted here are some 31,000 clones, roughly nine tenths occurring once; the ten biggest clones make up 2.2%. The TCR originated in a donor under 30 with latent tuberculosis or without tuberculosis infection. Sequenced: PBMCs. J is TRBJ2-3 and V is TRBV29-1; 9 positions match TRBD1. The CDR3 sequence is CSVAGQGFRTDTQYF. The CDR3 nucleotides read TGCAGCGTAGCGGGACAGGGTTTCCGCACAGATACGCAGTATTTT.